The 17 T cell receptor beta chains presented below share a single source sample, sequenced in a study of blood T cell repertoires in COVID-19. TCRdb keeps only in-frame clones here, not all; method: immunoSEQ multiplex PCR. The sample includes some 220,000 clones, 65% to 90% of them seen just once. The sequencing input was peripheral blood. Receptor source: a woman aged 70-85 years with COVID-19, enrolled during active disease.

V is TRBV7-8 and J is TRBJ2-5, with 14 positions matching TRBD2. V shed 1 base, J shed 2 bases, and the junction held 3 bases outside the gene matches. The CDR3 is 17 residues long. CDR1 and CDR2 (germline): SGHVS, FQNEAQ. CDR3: CASSLVGLAGDQETQYF. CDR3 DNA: TGTGCCAGCAGCTTAGTGGGACTAGCGGGGGATCAAGAGACCCAGTACTTC.

CDR3 sequence: CASSPSPNTEAFF. The CDR3, as DNA: TGTGCCAGCTCACCGAGTCCGAACACTGAAGCTTTCTTT. The chain links TRBV18 to TRBJ1-1; D call uncertain. V lost 3 bases to trimming and J lost 1 base, with 6 bases between them. Germline values: CDR1 KGHSH, CDR2 LQKENI. The CDR3 consists of 13 residues.

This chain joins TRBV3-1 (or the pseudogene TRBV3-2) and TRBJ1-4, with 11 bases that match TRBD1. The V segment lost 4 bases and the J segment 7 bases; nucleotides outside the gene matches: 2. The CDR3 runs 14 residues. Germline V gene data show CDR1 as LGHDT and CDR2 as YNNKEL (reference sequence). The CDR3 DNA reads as TGTGCCAGCAGCCGGGGACAGGGGGGTGAAAAACTGTTTTTT. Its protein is CASSRGQGGEKLFF.

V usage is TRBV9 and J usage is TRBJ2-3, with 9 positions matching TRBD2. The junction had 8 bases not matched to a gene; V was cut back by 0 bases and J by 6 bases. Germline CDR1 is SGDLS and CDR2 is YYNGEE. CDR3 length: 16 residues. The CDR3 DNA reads TGTGCCAGCAGCGTAGTTGGTAGCGGGAGTTCGGATACGCAGTATTTT. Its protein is CASSVVGSGSSDTQYF.

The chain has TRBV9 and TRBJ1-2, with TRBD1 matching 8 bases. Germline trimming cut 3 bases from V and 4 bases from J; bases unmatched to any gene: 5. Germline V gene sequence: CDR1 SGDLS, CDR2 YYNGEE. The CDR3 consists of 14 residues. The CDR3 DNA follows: TGTGCCAGCAGCGGACTGACAGGGGTCTATGGCTACACCTTC. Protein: CASSGLTGVYGYTF.

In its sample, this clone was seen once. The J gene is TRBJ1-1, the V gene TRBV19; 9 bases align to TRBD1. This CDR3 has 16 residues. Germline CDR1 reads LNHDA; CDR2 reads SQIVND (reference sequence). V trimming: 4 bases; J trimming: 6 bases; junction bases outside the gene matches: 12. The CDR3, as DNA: TGTGCCAGTAGTAAACATCCGGGACAGGGTTGGGCTGAAGCTTTCTTT. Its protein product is CASSKHPGQGWAEAFF.

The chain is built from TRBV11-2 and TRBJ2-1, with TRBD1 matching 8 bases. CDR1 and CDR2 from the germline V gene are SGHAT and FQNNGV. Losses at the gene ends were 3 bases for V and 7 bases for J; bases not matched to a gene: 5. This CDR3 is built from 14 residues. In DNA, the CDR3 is TGTGCCAGCAGCTTCCTAGACAGGGGAAATGAGCAGTTCTTC. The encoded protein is CASSFLDRGNEQFF.

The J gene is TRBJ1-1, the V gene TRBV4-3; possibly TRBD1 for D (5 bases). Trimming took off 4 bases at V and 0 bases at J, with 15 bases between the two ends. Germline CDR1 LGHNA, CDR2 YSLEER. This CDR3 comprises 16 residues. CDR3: CASSPISRALNTEAFF. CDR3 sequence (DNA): TGCGCCAGCAGCCCGATCTCCAGGGCCCTGAACACTGAAGCTTTCTTT.

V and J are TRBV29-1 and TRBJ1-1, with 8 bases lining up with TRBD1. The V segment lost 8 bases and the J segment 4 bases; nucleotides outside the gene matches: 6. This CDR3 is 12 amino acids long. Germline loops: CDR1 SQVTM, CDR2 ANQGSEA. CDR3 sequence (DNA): TGCAGCTCGTCAGACAGGGGCACTGAAGCTTTCTTT. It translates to CSSSDRGTEAFF.

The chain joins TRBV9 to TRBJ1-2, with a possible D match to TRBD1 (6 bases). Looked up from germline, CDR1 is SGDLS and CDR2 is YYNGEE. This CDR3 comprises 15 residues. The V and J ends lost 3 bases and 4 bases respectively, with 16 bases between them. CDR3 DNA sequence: TGTGCCAGCAGCGGAGCCCCTGGGACAAGCTATGGCTACACCTTC. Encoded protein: CASSGAPGTSYGYTF.

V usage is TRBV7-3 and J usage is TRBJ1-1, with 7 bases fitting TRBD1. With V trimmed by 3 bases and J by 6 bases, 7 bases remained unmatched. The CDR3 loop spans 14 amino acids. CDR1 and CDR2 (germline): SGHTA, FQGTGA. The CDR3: CASSFNRGSPEAFF. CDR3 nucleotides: TGTGCCAGCAGCTTTAACAGGGGCTCCCCTGAAGCTTTCTTT.

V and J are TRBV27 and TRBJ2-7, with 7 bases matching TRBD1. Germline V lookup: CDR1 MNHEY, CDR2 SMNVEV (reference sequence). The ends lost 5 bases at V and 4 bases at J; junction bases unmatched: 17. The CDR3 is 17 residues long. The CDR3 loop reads CASSPRPGTETLYEQYF. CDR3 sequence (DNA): TGTGCCAGCAGTCCCAGACCCGGGACAGAGACCCTATACGAGCAGTACTTC.

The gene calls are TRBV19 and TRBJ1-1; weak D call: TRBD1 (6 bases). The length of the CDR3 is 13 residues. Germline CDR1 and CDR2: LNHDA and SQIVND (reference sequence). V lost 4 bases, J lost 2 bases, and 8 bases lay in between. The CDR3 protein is CASSRQVNTEAFF. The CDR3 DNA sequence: TGTGCCAGTAGTAGACAGGTTAACACTGAAGCTTTCTTT. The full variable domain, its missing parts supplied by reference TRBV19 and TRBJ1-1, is DGGITQSPKYLFRKEGQNVTLSCEQNLNHDAMYWYRQDPGQGLRLIYYSQIVNDFQKGDIAEGYSVSREKKESFPLTVTSAQKNPTAFYLCASSRQVNTEAFFGQGTRLTVV.

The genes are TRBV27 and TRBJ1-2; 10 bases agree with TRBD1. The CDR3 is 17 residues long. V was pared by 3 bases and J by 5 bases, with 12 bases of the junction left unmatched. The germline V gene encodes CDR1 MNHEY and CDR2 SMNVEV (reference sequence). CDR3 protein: CASSFSRQGARQYGYTF. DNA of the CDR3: TGTGCCAGCAGTTTTAGTCGACAGGGGGCCAGACAGTATGGCTACACCTTC.

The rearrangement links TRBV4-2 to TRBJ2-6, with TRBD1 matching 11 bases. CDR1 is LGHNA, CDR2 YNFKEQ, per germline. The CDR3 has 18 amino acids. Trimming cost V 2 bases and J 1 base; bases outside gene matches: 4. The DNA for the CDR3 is TGTGCCAGCAGCCAACGGGACAGGGGGAGGTCTGGGGCCAACGTCCTGACTTTC. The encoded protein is CASSQRDRGRSGANVLTF.

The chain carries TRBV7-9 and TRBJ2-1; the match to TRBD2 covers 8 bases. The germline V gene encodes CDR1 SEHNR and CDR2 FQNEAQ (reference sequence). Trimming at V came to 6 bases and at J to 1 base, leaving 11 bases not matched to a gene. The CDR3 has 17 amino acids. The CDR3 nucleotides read TGTGCCAGCAGGCCAACTAGCGGATTCCTTTCCTACAATGAGCAGTTCTTC. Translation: CASRPTSGFLSYNEQFF.

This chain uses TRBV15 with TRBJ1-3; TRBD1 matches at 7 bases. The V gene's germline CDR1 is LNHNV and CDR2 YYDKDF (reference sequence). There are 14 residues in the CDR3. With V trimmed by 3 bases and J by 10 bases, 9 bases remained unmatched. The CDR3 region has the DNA TGTGCCACCAGCAGCGACGGGACAGTTGAAACCATATATTTT. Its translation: CATSSDGTVETIYF.